This entry lists 5 T cell receptor beta chains sequenced from one sample in a study of Tregs in tolerant kidney transplant recipients. Produced via immunoSEQ multiplex PCR; TCRdb's table is partial and in-frame only. The table records about 83,000 clones, nearly 98% of them present only once. Sequenced here: CD4+ T cells from blood, sampled before the transplant. The receptors were gathered from a human donor who received a combined kidney and bone marrow transplant.

The V gene is TRBV15, the J gene TRBJ1-5; D is unclear. CDR3 length equals 15 residues. Germline CDR1 reads LNHNV; CDR2 reads YYDKDF (reference sequence). Trimming shortened V by 1 base and J by 0 bases, and 7 bases separated the two germline ends. CDR3 sequence (DNA): TGTGCCACCAGCAGAGGTTCCCTTAGCAATCAGCCCCAGCATTTT. Protein product: CATSRGSLSNQPQHF.

To note about this clone: The sample contains more than one DNA sequence encoding this CDR3. The chain combines TRBV5-1 with TRBJ2-5; the match to TRBD1 covers 9 bases. The CDR3 extends over 15 amino acids. Germline values: CDR1 SGHRS, CDR2 YFSETQ. The trim removed 4 bases at V and 2 bases at J, leaving 6 bases unmatched. CDR3 amino acids: CASSGRDRVQETQYF. The CDR3 DNA is TGCGCCAGCAGCGGGCGGGACAGGGTACAAGAGACCCAGTACTTC.

The chain is built from TRBV2 and TRBJ1-1; D unclear. Per the germline V gene, CDR1 is SNHLY and CDR2 is FYNNEI. The ends were cut back, 2 bases at V and 7 bases at J, with 14 bases in the middle. The CDR3 runs to 14 residues. The CDR3 sequence is CASSEMGGPNEAFF. The CDR3 DNA follows: TGTGCCAGCAGTGAAATGGGCGGGCCGAATGAAGCTTTCTTT.

This CDR3 is CSAGDNLEQYF. The CDR3, as DNA: TGCAGTGCTGGGGACAATCTCGAGCAGTACTTC. The rearrangement links TRBV20-1 to TRBJ2-7; D is perhaps TRBD1 (6 bases). The CDR3 runs 11 residues. Germline CDR1 reads DFQATT; CDR2 reads SNEGSKA (reference sequence). Trimming shortened V by 5 bases and J by 6 bases, and 11 bases separated the two germline ends.

The V gene is TRBV5-5, the J gene TRBJ1-1; D is perhaps TRBD1 (6 bases). This CDR3 is built from 14 residues. Germline V gene data show CDR1 as SGHKS and CDR2 as YYEKEE (reference sequence). V lost 4 bases and J 2 bases, leaving 12 bases between the germline ends. The chain's CDR3 is CASSLYGGNTEAFF. The CDR3 DNA is TGTGCCAGCAGCCTATATGGGGGCAACACTGAAGCTTTCTTT.